The 16 T cell receptor beta chains listed next were all sequenced from one sample in a study of blood T cells in healthy people across ages. Primed by a sample-barcoded 5' primer and a J-beta primer mix, a second PCR proceeded for 7 to 11 cycles. TCRdb called the 5' RACE reads again in MiXCR, with one record for every CDR3 protein. The data hold some 750,000 distinct CDR3 sequences, with about a fifth observed a single time. Sequencing was done on a sample of blood. The receptors come from a man aged 70 or older in good health.

The gene calls are TRBV4-1 and TRBJ2-4; 7 nucleotides line up with TRBD1. Germline values: CDR1 MGHRA, CDR2 YSYEKL. This CDR3 spans 14 amino acids. Unmatched junction bases numbered 0, after V lost 0 bases and J lost 4 bases. As DNA, the CDR3 is TGCGCCAGCAGCCAAGAGGGACAGAAAAACATTCAGTACTTC. Protein sequence: CASSQEGQKNIQYF.

The J gene is TRBJ2-1, the V gene TRBV3-1; 10 bases map to TRBD1. V shed 4 bases and J 3 bases; nucleotides not matched to a gene: 3. This CDR3 is built from 15 residues. From germline, CDR1 is LGHDT and CDR2 YNNKEL (reference sequence). The CDR3 DNA reads TGTGCCAGCAGCCCAGGGACAGGGGACTACAATGAGCAGTTCTTC. This sequence encodes CASSPGTGDYNEQFF.

The chain is built from TRBV5-1 and TRBJ2-3; D is ambiguous. The V and J ends lost 1 base and 5 bases respectively, with 11 bases between them. This CDR3 has 14 residues. Germline V lookup: CDR1 SGHRS, CDR2 YFSETQ. The CDR3 DNA is TGCGCCAGCAGCTTGAGAACAGACCAAGATACGCAGTATTTT. It encodes CASSLRTDQDTQYF.

The CDR3 DNA reads as TGCAGCGTTGGGACAGGGTCCTATGAGCAGTTCTTC. It encodes CSVGTGSYEQFF. J is TRBJ2-1 and V is TRBV29-1, with TRBD1 identical over 8 bases. CDR3 length: 12 amino acids. Germline CDR1 and CDR2: SQVTM and ANQGSEA. V was clipped by 4 bases and J by 8 bases; unmatched bases: 4.

The sample holds many counts of this clonotype. The rearrangement joins TRBV7-8 to TRBJ1-5; D not certain. This CDR3 is built from 17 residues. With 1 base removed from V and 2 bases from J, the gap between germline ends came to 15 bases. Germline V lookup: CDR1 SGHVS, CDR2 FQNEAQ. CDR3 sequence: CASSLGPTLRGNQPQHF. As DNA, the CDR3 is TGTGCCAGCAGCTTAGGACCCACCTTACGGGGCAATCAGCCCCAGCATTTT.

This clonotype was seen only a few times. The chain employs TRBV2 and TRBJ1-4; 7 bases fit TRBD1. CDR1 and CDR2 from the germline V gene are SNHLY and FYNNEI. J gave up 11 bases and V 9 bases, and 18 bases lay outside the gene matches. This CDR3 contains 15 residues. The CDR3 protein is CASLLGQGGARKLFF. CDR3 nucleotide sequence: TGTGCCAGTTTGCTTGGTCAGGGGGGCGCGCGGAAACTGTTTTTT.

The V gene is TRBV2, the J gene TRBJ2-6; unclear D gene. Trimming removed 3 bases from V and 0 bases from J, with 15 bases in between. There are 18 residues in the CDR3. Germline assignment: CDR1 SNHLY and CDR2 FYNNEI. The CDR3 sequence is CASSDPDQETSGANVLTF. CDR3 DNA sequence: TGTGCCAGCAGTGACCCCGACCAGGAGACCTCTGGGGCCAACGTCCTGACTTTC.

This clonotype was detected a few times. The chain combines TRBV7-9 with TRBJ2-7; 12 bases line up with TRBD1. Trimming took 2 bases from V and 6 from J; bases not matched to a gene: 2. The CDR3 contains 14 residues. Germline V gene lookup returns CDR1 SEHNR and CDR2 FQNEAQ (reference sequence). In DNA form, the CDR3 reads TGTGCCAGCAGCTTATCGGGACAGGGGGCCGAGCAGTACTTC. It translates to CASSLSGQGAEQYF.

The sample holds a few counts of this clonotype. The rearrangement uses TRBV6-5 and TRBJ2-3, with TRBD2 as a possible D gene (7 bases). The germline V gene encodes CDR1 MNHEY and CDR2 SVGAGI. The CDR3 runs to 15 residues. The ends were cut back, 5 bases at V and 2 bases at J, with 14 bases in the middle. In nucleotides, the CDR3 is TGTGCCAGCAGTGGGGGGGCGGTCTACACAGATACGCAGTATTTT. It yields the protein CASSGGAVYTDTQYF.

The sample holds a few counts of this clonotype. A read error may account for a junction end that differs from germline. The chain couples TRBV3-1 to TRBJ2-1, with D possibly being TRBD2 (5 bases). Per germline, CDR1 LGHDT and CDR2 YNNKEL (reference sequence). The CDR3 has 13 amino acids. The CDR3 region is CASSLLGRYERYF. CDR3 nucleotide sequence: TGTGCCAGCAGCCTCCTAGGAAGGTACGAGCGGTACTTC.

This clonotype was found a few times. The chain links TRBV20-1 to TRBJ1-5; D unresolved. This CDR3 has 14 residues. V lost 3 bases to trimming and J lost 3 bases, with 12 bases between them. Looked up from germline, CDR1 is DFQATT and CDR2 is SNEGSKA (reference sequence). The CDR3 reads CSASSGWHNQPQHF. The CDR3 DNA is TGCAGTGCTAGTTCAGGCTGGCACAATCAGCCCCAGCATTTT.

This rearrangement joins TRBV6-5 to TRBJ2-3; D tentatively fits TRBD1 or TRBD2 (5 bases each). Germline V gene sequence: CDR1 MNHEY, CDR2 SVGAGI. CDR3 length: 15 amino acids. Trimming took off 0 bases at V and 3 bases at J, with 10 bases between the two ends. The CDR3 is CASSYSGDWTDTQYF. CDR3 nucleotide sequence: TGTGCCAGCAGTTACTCGGGGGATTGGACAGATACGCAGTATTTT.

The V and J genes are TRBV27 and TRBJ1-4, with a possible D match to TRBD1 (5 bases). The CDR3 consists of 17 residues. Germline lookup yields CDR1 MNHEY and CDR2 SMNVEV (reference sequence). Trimming pared 0 bases from V and 0 bases from J, leaving 11 bases between. CDR3 protein: CASSLSPTDATNEKLFF. CDR3 nucleotide sequence: TGTGCCAGCAGTTTATCCCCGACAGATGCAACTAATGAAAAACTGTTTTTT.

This sequence joins TRBV5-1 and TRBJ1-5; D possibly corresponds to TRBD1 (6 bases). V lost 4 bases and J lost 10, with 15 bases in between. Germline assignment: CDR1 SGHRS and CDR2 YFSETQ. This CDR3 has 13 amino acids. CDR3 nucleotide sequence: TGCGCCAGCAGCGAAGGGGGGCCGGGACCCCAGCATTTT. Protein sequence: CASSEGGPGPQHF.

This clonotype was found a few times. The J gene is TRBJ2-7, the V gene TRBV28; TRBD2 matches 9 bases. Looked up from germline, CDR1 is MDHEN and CDR2 is SYDVKM. The CDR3 loop spans 15 amino acids. V lost 5 bases and J lost 7; bases outside the gene matches: 12. The CDR3 protein is CASSPGTSRTREQYV. In nucleotides, the CDR3 is TGTGCCAGCAGTCCTGGGACTAGCCGTACTCGGGAGCAGTACGTC.

This clonotype was recorded a few times. This chain connects TRBV30 to TRBJ2-3; D is unclear. V shed 0 bases and J shed 2 bases, with 9 bases lying between them. Germline V CDR1 and CDR2: GTSNPN, SVGIG (reference sequence). The CDR3 consists of 14 residues. The CDR3 here is CAWSVMGNTDTQYF. CDR3 bases: TGTGCCTGGAGTGTAATGGGTAACACAGATACGCAGTATTTT.